Shown below are 7 T cell receptor beta chains from a single sample sequenced in a study of T cells in Graves' hyperthyroidism and ophthalmopathy (dated by TCRdb to between 2019 and 2020). Preparation of the library involved multiplex PCR. The instrument was an Illumina HiSeq 2000. TCR beta CDR3 regions were amplified from RNA transcripts. The TCR CDR3 was subjected to a first round of RT-PCR using the HTBI primer set and the Qiagen OneStep RT-PCR kit. TCRdb itself trimmed the public reads at Q25 with fastp, ran MiXCR and retained productive beta chains. Here each entry gathers all rows of one CDR3 protein and keeps the most common genes and DNA. For this sample the table gives about 350,000 distinct CDR3 sequences, of which roughly 14% were detected only once. The ten top clones hold roughly 25% of the sample. Sequenced input: blood. Source of these receptors: a woman aged 25 to 39 with Graves' hyperthyroidism.

This clonotype was seen repeatedly, ten times or more. The rearrangement joins TRBV7-2 to TRBJ2-7, with 9 positions matching TRBD1. Germline assignment: CDR1 SGHTA and CDR2 FQGNSA. Trimming cost V 8 bases and J 3 bases; bases outside gene matches: 11. The CDR3 is 15 residues long. The CDR3 sequence: CASLPSWDRVYEQYF. DNA of the CDR3: TGTGCCAGCTTACCGTCCTGGGACAGGGTCTACGAGCAGTACTTC. Based on the CDR3 plus reference TRBV7-2 and TRBJ2-7, the full variable domain is GAGVSQSPSNKVTEKGKDVELRCDPISGHTALYWYRQSLGQGLEFLIYFQGNSAPDKSGLPSDRFSAERTGGSVSTLTIQRTQQEDSAVYLCASLPSWDRVYEQYFGPGTRLTVT.

This clonotype has only a few counts. The chain employs TRBV28 and TRBJ1-2, with D possibly matching TRBD1 (6 bases). CDR1 is MDHEN and CDR2 is SYDVKM in the germline V gene. This CDR3 spans 14 amino acids. V gave up 5 bases and J gave up 11 bases, with 21 bases separating them. CDR3 in amino acids: CASSQTRGPSLYTF. CDR3 nucleotide sequence: TGTGCCAGCAGTCAAACCAGGGGCCCTAGTCTTTACACCTTC.

This clonotype appeared many times. V is TRBV28 and J is TRBJ1-5; maybe TRBD1 (5 bases). Between the trimmed V and J ends, which lost 4 bases and 2 bases, there was a span of 9 bases. CDR1 MDHEN and CDR2 SYDVKM come from the germline V gene. The CDR3 covers 14 residues. The CDR3 nucleotides are TGTGCCAGCAGTTCAGGGTGGCGCAATCAGCCCCAGCATTTT. Translated, it gives CASSSGWRNQPQHF.

This clonotype was counted many times. The chain links TRBV11-3 to TRBJ2-2; D might be TRBD2 (5 bases). The germline gives CDR1 SGHNT, CDR2 YENEEA. The CDR3 is made up of 17 amino acids. With 6 bases removed from V and 0 bases from J, the gap between germline ends came to 17 bases. The CDR3 here is CASRSGWRLANTGELFF. CDR3 nucleotide sequence: TGTGCCAGCAGGTCAGGCTGGAGGCTAGCGAACACCGGGGAGCTGTTTTTT.

This clonotype was seen ten or more times. The rearrangement uses TRBV6-5 and TRBJ1-2; 7 nucleotides line up with TRBD1. Per germline, CDR1 MNHEY and CDR2 SVGAGI. The CDR3 runs to 15 residues. V shed 2 bases, J shed 5 bases, and the junction held 8 bases outside the gene matches. This chain's CDR3 is CASSYEQGQFYGYTF. DNA of the CDR3: TGTGCCAGCAGTTACGAGCAGGGACAGTTTTATGGCTACACCTTC.

This chain joins TRBV28 and TRBJ2-2; D remains ambiguous. The germline V gene encodes CDR1 MDHEN and CDR2 SYDVKM. Trimming removed 8 bases at V and 4 bases at J, with 11 bases between. The CDR3 covers 13 residues. CDR3 nucleotide sequence: TGTGCCAGCGCTATACTAAGCACCGGGGAGCTGTTTTTT. This translates into CASAILSTGELFF.

This clonotype was seen a handful of times. This chain joins TRBV28 and TRBJ2-5, with D tentatively TRBD1 (5 bases). Trimming stripped 7 bases from V and 9 bases from J, with 12 bases between. The germline V gene encodes CDR1 MDHEN and CDR2 SYDVKM. The CDR3 length is 11 residues. CDR3 DNA sequence: TGTGCCAGCACCAAAGAAGGGGCCCAGTACTTC. Its protein product is CASTKEGAQYF.